The 3 T cell receptor beta chains given below trace back to one sample, sequenced in a study of blood T cell repertoires in COVID-19 (TCRdb year 2020). Libraries were constructed by the immunoSEQ multiplex PCR assay. TCRdb retrieved this table from immuneACCESS and kept in-frame rearrangements only. Not all clones are present; in checked studies, unresolved V genes account for under half, and no reason is known for the remainder. The sample yields some 490,000 clones; 75% to 90% were counted once. The ten largest clones represent just over 8% of the sample. Sequences were obtained from PBMCs or T cells enriched from blood (not recorded which). The receptors here all came from a woman aged 55-69 years who had recovered from COVID-19.

The chain recombines TRBV7-2 with TRBJ2-7, with TRBD2 matching 16 bases. With V trimmed by 5 bases and J by 6 bases, 7 bases remained unmatched. Germline V gene lookup returns CDR1 SGHTA and CDR2 FQGNSA. This CDR3 has 16 amino acids. The DNA for the CDR3 is TGTGCCAGCAGCCCGGGACTAGCGGGGGGGCTTTTCGAGCAGTACTTC. Translation: CASSPGLAGGLFEQYF.

This clone was seen just once. The V gene is TRBV10-1, the J gene TRBJ2-7; 8 bases are shared with TRBD1. Looked up from germline, CDR1 is WNHNN and CDR2 is SYGVQD (reference sequence). This CDR3 is 14 amino acids long. V trimming: 4 bases; J trimming: 3 bases; junction bases outside the gene matches: 5. Here the CDR3 reads CASSGQGNNYEQYF. CDR3 nucleotide sequence: TGCGCCAGCAGTGGACAGGGGAATAACTACGAGCAGTACTTC.

This clone was found once. The chain is built from TRBV7-9 and TRBJ1-4; D is ambiguous. From germline, CDR1 is SEHNR and CDR2 FQNEAQ (reference sequence). CDR3 size: 15 residues. V dropped 1 base and J dropped 4 bases, with 10 bases sitting between them. The CDR3 DNA is TGTGCCAGCAGCTTAGGGTGGCTGATTAATGAAAAACTGTTTTTT. Translated: CASSLGWLINEKLFF. The full variable domain, completed using reference TRBV7-9 and TRBJ1-4, is DTGVSQNPRHKITKRGQNVTFRCDPISEHNRLYWYRQTLGQGPEFLTYFQNEAQLEKSRLLSDRFSAERPKGSFSTLEIQRTEQGDSAMYLCASSLGWLINEKLFFGSGTQLSVL.